Shown below are 30 T cell receptor beta chains from a single sample sequenced in a study of cytomegalovirus exposure and HLA in healthy donors. Here immunoSEQ multiplex PCR was the method, and the copy in TCRdb shows in-frame clones only, minus some. The profile shows some 330,000 clones, 86% of them singletons. Sequences were obtained from PBMCs. These receptor sequences come from a woman aged 18-30 years in good health and CMV-seronegative.

This chain uses TRBV28 with TRBJ1-2, with D possibly matching TRBD1 (5 bases). V was pared by 5 bases and J by 4 bases, with 17 bases between. The CDR3 runs to 15 residues. The germline V gene encodes CDR1 MDHEN and CDR2 SYDVKM. The CDR3 DNA sequence: TGTGCCAGCAGTGCCGGGACTGGGAACCCCTATGGCTACACCTTC. Translated, it gives CASSAGTGNPYGYTF.

The chain has TRBV5-1 and TRBJ1-5, with D perhaps matching TRBD1 (6 bases). Per the germline V gene, CDR1 is SGHRS and CDR2 is YFSETQ. Trimming left V 0 bases short and J 2 bases short, with 9 bases between. The CDR3 is 15 amino acids. In nucleotides, the CDR3 is TGCGCCAGCAGCTTGGCAGCAGGGGGCAATCAGCCCCAGCATTTT. Amino acids: CASSLAAGGNQPQHF.

This chain joins TRBV10-3 and TRBJ2-7; 8 bases line up with TRBD1. V was pared by 4 bases and J by 4 bases, with 6 bases of the junction left unmatched. The CDR3 is 14 amino acids. Germline assignment: CDR1 ENHRY and CDR2 SYGVKD. The CDR3 nucleotides are TGTGCCATCAGTGGACAGGGGTCCTCATACGAGCAGTACTTC. Its translation is CAISGQGSSYEQYF.

The V gene is TRBV19, the J gene TRBJ1-5; TRBD1 might be the D (6 bases). CDR1 and CDR2 (germline): LNHDA, SQIVND (reference sequence). Deletions cut 3 bases from V and 6 bases from J, with 12 bases between. This CDR3 spans 14 amino acids. The CDR3 DNA sequence: TGTGCCAGTAGTATGGCAGGGGCGAGTCAGCCCCAGCATTTT. It codes for CASSMAGASQPQHF.

CDR3 amino acids: CASNTGGFDYGYTF. CDR3 DNA: TGTGCCAGTAACACAGGGGGGTTTGACTATGGCTACACCTTC. The genes are TRBV19 and TRBJ1-2, with 8 bases identical to TRBD1. Germline trimming cut 7 bases from V and 3 bases from J; bases unmatched to any gene: 7. The CDR3 is 14 residues long. Germline lookup yields CDR1 LNHDA and CDR2 SQIVND (reference sequence).

The genes are TRBV11-2 and TRBJ2-7; D is unresolved. This CDR3 is 13 amino acids long. Germline CDR1 and CDR2: SGHAT and FQNNGV. Trimming took off 3 bases at V and 2 bases at J, with 8 bases between the two ends. CDR3 loop: CASSFPQAYEQYF. Here the CDR3 DNA reads TGTGCCAGCAGCTTCCCCCAGGCCTACGAGCAGTACTTC.

The rearrangement uses TRBV2 and TRBJ1-1, with D possibly TRBD1 on 5 matching bases. V gave up 4 bases and J gave up 0 bases, with 9 bases separating them. Germline V gene data show CDR1 as SNHLY and CDR2 as FYNNEI. This CDR3 has 14 amino acids. The CDR3 DNA is TGTGCCAGCAGTGTGACAGATATGAACACTGAAGCTTTCTTT. Protein: CASSVTDMNTEAFF.

V and J are TRBV27 and TRBJ2-7; maybe TRBD2 (5 bases). CDR1 is MNHEY, CDR2 SMNVEV, per germline (reference sequence). The V and J ends lost 3 bases and 3 bases respectively, with 9 bases between them. This CDR3 spans 13 amino acids. The CDR3 nucleotides are TGTGCCAGCAGTTTTGAGGGCAACTACGAGCAGTACTTC. This codes for CASSFEGNYEQYF.

This chain joins TRBV29-1 and TRBJ2-5, with 7 bases matching TRBD2. The germline V gene has CDR1 SQVTM and CDR2 ANQGSEA. The CDR3 loop spans 14 amino acids. The V and J ends lost 8 bases and 4 bases, in that order; junction bases with no gene match: 13. In nucleotides, the CDR3 is TGCAGCTCCAGTGGGGGGAGGGGCGGAGAGACCCAGTACTTC. It yields the protein CSSSGGRGGETQYF.

CDR3 loop: CASSLTMVPGQAYEQYF. CDR3 nucleotides: TGTGCCAGCAGCTTAACGATGGTTCCGGGACAGGCCTACGAGCAGTACTTC. The V gene is TRBV7-3, the J gene TRBJ2-7, with 8 bases aligning to TRBD1. This CDR3 spans 17 amino acids. The trim removed 0 bases at V and 2 bases at J, leaving 9 bases unmatched. Germline values: CDR1 SGHTA, CDR2 FQGTGA.

The genes are TRBV5-1 and TRBJ2-7; 14 bases match TRBD2. Germline loops: CDR1 SGHRS, CDR2 YFSETQ. J lost 2 bases, V lost 4 bases, and 11 bases had no gene match. This CDR3 spans 18 amino acids. CDR3 sequence reads: CASSRGTSGRVQAYEQYF. CDR3 bases: TGCGCCAGCAGCCGAGGGACTAGCGGGAGAGTCCAGGCCTACGAGCAGTACTTC.

This clone was seen a handful of times. Additional DNA sequences in this sample encode the identical CDR3. The genes are TRBV18 and TRBJ1-2; 10 bases are a match to TRBD1. The CDR3 covers 14 residues. The germline V gene encodes CDR1 KGHSH and CDR2 LQKENI. The V segment lost 3 bases and the J segment 2 bases; nucleotides outside the gene matches: 0. In nucleotides, the CDR3 is TGTGCCAGCTCACCGGGACAGGGGAACTATGGCTACACCTTC. This encodes CASSPGQGNYGYTF.

The chain recombines TRBV27 with TRBJ2-1; 9 nucleotides line up with TRBD1. The CDR3 spans 17 residues. Germline V lookup: CDR1 MNHEY, CDR2 SMNVEV (reference sequence). V lost 8 bases to trimming and J lost 0 bases; unmatched junction nucleotides: 11. The CDR3 loop is CASSLLQGQGSYNEQFF. The CDR3 DNA reads TGTGCCAGCTCTCTTCTTCAGGGACAGGGCTCCTACAATGAGCAGTTCTTC.

The chain uses TRBV7-9 and TRBJ2-5, with 8 bases aligning to TRBD1. Germline V gives CDR1 SEHNR, CDR2 FQNEAQ (reference sequence). The CDR3 length is 15 residues. V trimming: 7 bases; J trimming: 1 base; junction bases outside the gene matches: 8. The CDR3 protein is CASNRGTGVQETQYF. The CDR3 nucleotides read TGTGCCAGCAACAGGGGGACAGGCGTCCAAGAGACCCAGTACTTC.

V usage is TRBV6-1 and J usage is TRBJ1-5; TRBD1 matches at 8 bases. CDR3 length: 14 amino acids. The J segment lost 7 bases and the V segment lost 6 bases, leaving 8 bases of the junction unmatched. Germline V gene sequence: CDR1 MNHNS, CDR2 SASEGT. This CDR3 is CASRPGQGGQPQHF. DNA for the CDR3: TGTGCCAGCAGGCCCGGACAGGGCGGCCAGCCCCAGCATTTT.

The genes are TRBV27 and TRBJ1-1; 10 positions agree with TRBD1. The trim removed 5 bases at V and 0 bases at J, leaving 9 bases unmatched. The CDR3 length is 17 residues. Looked up from germline, CDR1 is MNHEY and CDR2 is SMNVEV (reference sequence). CDR3 nucleotide sequence: TGTGCCAGCAGTGTATACACGGGACAGGGGATGAACACTGAAGCTTTCTTT. Encoded protein: CASSVYTGQGMNTEAFF.

The chain has TRBV30 and TRBJ2-5; 13 positions agree with TRBD2. V lost 3 bases and J lost 7; bases outside the gene matches: 11. The CDR3 totals 16 residues. CDR1 and CDR2 (germline): GTSNPN, SVGIG (reference sequence). The CDR3 region has the DNA TGTGCCTGGAGGCTGACTAGCGGGAGGCCGCGATGGACCCAGTACTTC. It is translated as CAWRLTSGRPRWTQYF. The full variable domain, with the rest looked up from reference TRBV30 and TRBJ2-5, is SQTIHQWPATLVQPVGSPLSLECTVEGTSNPNLYWYRQAAGRGLQLLFYSVGIGQISSEVPQNLSASRPQDRQFILSSKKLLLSDSGFYLCAWRLTSGRPRWTQYFGPGTRLLVL.

The chain combines TRBV5-6 with TRBJ2-1; 8 bases line up with TRBD2. The J segment lost 5 bases and the V segment lost 4 bases, leaving 8 bases of the junction unmatched. The CDR3 is made up of 15 amino acids. Germline CDR1 is SGHDT and CDR2 is YYEEEE. The CDR3 nucleotides are TGTGCCAGCAGCCATGGGGCACTAGCGGACAATGAGCAGTTCTTC. Translating gives CASSHGALADNEQFF.

This rearrangement joins TRBV7-9 to TRBJ2-7; 10 bases line up with TRBD2. Per germline, CDR1 SEHNR and CDR2 FQNEAQ (reference sequence). The CDR3 runs 16 residues. V trimming: 4 bases; J trimming: 3 bases; junction bases outside the gene matches: 9. In DNA form, the CDR3 reads TGTGCCAGCAGCTCCCCAGGGCTAGCGGGGGTCTACGAGCAGTACTTC. Encoded protein: CASSSPGLAGVYEQYF.

This chain joins TRBV10-3 and TRBJ2-3, with 8 bases matching TRBD2. Losses at the gene ends were 8 bases for V and 2 bases for J; bases not matched to a gene: 6. CDR1 and CDR2 (germline): ENHRY, SYGVKD. The CDR3 is 14 amino acids. CDR3 DNA sequence: TGTGCCATCTCTTCTAGCGGGTCCACAGATACGCAGTATTTT. Translation: CAISSSGSTDTQYF.

The chain employs TRBV19 and TRBJ1-2, with 9 bases fitting TRBD1. The trim removed 6 bases at V and 2 bases at J, leaving 7 bases unmatched. The length of the CDR3 is 15 residues. Germline V lookup: CDR1 LNHDA, CDR2 SQIVND (reference sequence). Here the CDR3 DNA reads TGTGCCAGTAGGGGGACAGGGCAAGAGAACTATGGCTACACCTTC. Residues: CASRGTGQENYGYTF. The full variable domain, rest sourced from reference TRBV19 and TRBJ1-2, is DGGITQSPKYLFRKEGQNVTLSCEQNLNHDAMYWYRQDPGQGLRLIYYSQIVNDFQKGDIAEGYSVSREKKESFPLTVTSAQKNPTAFYLCASRGTGQENYGYTFGSGTRLTVV.

The genes are TRBV2 and TRBJ2-7; D unresolved. The ends were cut back, 3 bases at V and 3 bases at J, with 9 bases in the middle. Germline loops: CDR1 SNHLY, CDR2 FYNNEI. This CDR3 contains 13 residues. The CDR3 sequence is CASSDLPSYEQYF. In DNA, the CDR3 is TGTGCCAGCAGTGACTTGCCCAGCTACGAGCAGTACTTC.

V is TRBV2 and J is TRBJ2-1; possible D gene TRBD1, 6 bases. Germline V CDR1 and CDR2: SNHLY, FYNNEI. The CDR3 extends over 15 amino acids. The V end was cut by 5 bases, the J end by 1 base, with 12 bases between. CDR3 protein: CASSSDRLSYNEQFF. The CDR3, as DNA: TGTGCCAGCAGTTCTGACAGGCTTTCCTACAATGAGCAGTTCTTC.

The V call is TRBV7-3, the J call TRBJ2-1, with 7 bases matching TRBD2. With V trimmed by 5 bases and J by 8 bases, 12 bases remained unmatched. Germline V gene lookup returns CDR1 SGHTA and CDR2 FQGTGA. CDR3 size: 15 residues. CDR3 DNA: TGTGCCAGCAGCCCAAGCGGGACCCACGGGGATGAGCAGTTCTTC. This gives the protein CASSPSGTHGDEQFF.

This clone occurred a few times. This chain connects TRBV5-1 to TRBJ1-2; 7 nucleotides align to TRBD1. Trimming removed 4 bases from V and 8 bases from J; junction bases left unmatched: 8. Germline V gene data show CDR1 as SGHRS and CDR2 as YFSETQ. The CDR3 extends over 13 amino acids. CDR3 amino acids: CASSEDRPEGYTF. The CDR3 DNA is TGCGCCAGCAGCGAGGACAGGCCAGAAGGCTACACCTTC. Using reference TRBV5-1 and TRBJ1-2 for the parts outside the CDR3, the full variable domain is KAGVTQTPRYLIKTRGQQVTLSCSPISGHRSVSWYQQTPGQGLQFLFEYFSETQRNKGNFPGRFSGRQFSNSRSEMNVSTLELGDSALYLCASSEDRPEGYTFGSGTRLTVV.

The sample holds one count of this clone. The chain recombines TRBV19 with TRBJ2-5, with 11 bases matching TRBD2. The germline CDR1 and CDR2 sequences are LNHDA and SQIVND (reference sequence). With V trimmed by 4 bases and J by 4 bases, 5 bases remained unmatched. This CDR3 is 15 amino acids long. The chain's CDR3 is CASSKGLAAPETQYF. The CDR3 DNA reads as TGTGCCAGTAGTAAGGGACTAGCGGCCCCAGAGACCCAGTACTTC.

This clone occurred many times. The chain combines TRBV14 with TRBJ2-7; 9 bases align to TRBD2. The CDR3 totals 15 residues. Germline CDR1 reads SGHDN; CDR2 reads FVKESK. With V trimmed by 4 bases and J by 4 bases, 8 bases remained unmatched. Written as DNA, the CDR3 is TGTGCCAGCAGCCTCGGGCACAGCGGGAGGTACGAGCAGTACTTC. It specifies CASSLGHSGRYEQYF.

This clone has just one count. V is TRBV4-2 and J is TRBJ2-5, with 9 bases fitting TRBD2. V lost 2 bases and J lost 0; bases outside the gene matches: 7. The CDR3 is made up of 17 amino acids. In germline, CDR1 is LGHNA, CDR2 YNFKEQ. CDR3 DNA sequence: TGTGCCAGCAGCCAAAACTTGGCTAGCGGGAACCAAGAGACCCAGTACTTC. Encoded protein: CASSQNLASGNQETQYF.

The chain joins TRBV7-6 to TRBJ2-1, with D maybe TRBD2 (5 bases). Germline V gives CDR1 SGHVS, CDR2 FNYEAQ. CDR3 length equals 17 residues. Trimming pared 3 bases from V and 0 bases from J, leaving 15 bases between. The CDR3 loop reads CASSLAGAASSYNEQFF. The CDR3, as DNA: TGTGCCAGCAGCTTGGCCGGAGCGGCGAGCTCCTACAATGAGCAGTTCTTC. Complete variable domain (other parts from reference TRBV7-6 and TRBJ2-1): GAGVSQSPRYKVTKRGQDVALRCDPISGHVSLYWYRQALGQGPEFLTYFNYEAQQDKSGLPNDRFSAERPEGSISTLTIQRTEQRDSAMYRCASSLAGAASSYNEQFFGPGTRLTVL.

The gene calls are TRBV10-1 and TRBJ2-2; TRBD2 matches at 9 bases. This CDR3 has 16 amino acids. J lost 4 bases, V lost 6 bases, and 9 bases had no gene match. The germline CDR1 and CDR2 sequences are WNHNN and SYGVQD (reference sequence). This chain's CDR3 is CASRGLALDCTGELFF. The CDR3 bases are TGCGCCAGCAGGGGACTAGCCCTAGATTGCACCGGGGAGCTGTTTTTT.